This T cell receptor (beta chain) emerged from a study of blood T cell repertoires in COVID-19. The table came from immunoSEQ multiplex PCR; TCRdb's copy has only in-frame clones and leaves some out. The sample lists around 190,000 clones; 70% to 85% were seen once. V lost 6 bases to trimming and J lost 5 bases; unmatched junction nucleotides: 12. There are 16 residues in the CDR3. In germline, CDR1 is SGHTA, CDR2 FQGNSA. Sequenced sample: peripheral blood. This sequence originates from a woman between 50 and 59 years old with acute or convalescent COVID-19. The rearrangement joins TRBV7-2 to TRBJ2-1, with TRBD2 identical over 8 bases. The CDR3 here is CASSSVSGRTDNEQFF. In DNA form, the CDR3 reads TGTGCCAGCAGTTCTGTCAGCGGGAGAACCGACAATGAGCAGTTCTTC.